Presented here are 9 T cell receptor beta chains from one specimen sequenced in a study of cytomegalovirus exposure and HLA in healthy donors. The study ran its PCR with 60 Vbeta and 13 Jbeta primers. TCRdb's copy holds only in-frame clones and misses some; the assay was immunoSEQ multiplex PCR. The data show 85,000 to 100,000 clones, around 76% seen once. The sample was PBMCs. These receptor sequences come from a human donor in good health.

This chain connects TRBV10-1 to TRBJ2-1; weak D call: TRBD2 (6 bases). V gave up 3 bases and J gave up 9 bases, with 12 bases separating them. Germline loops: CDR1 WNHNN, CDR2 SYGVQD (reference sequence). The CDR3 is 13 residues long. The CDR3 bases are TGCGCCAGCAGTGATGTTGGAGGGACTGAGCAGTTCTTC. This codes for CASSDVGGTEQFF.

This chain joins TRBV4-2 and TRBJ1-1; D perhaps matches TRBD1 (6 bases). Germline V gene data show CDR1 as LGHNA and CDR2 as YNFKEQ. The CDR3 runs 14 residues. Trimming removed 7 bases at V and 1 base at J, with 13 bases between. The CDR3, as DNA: TGTGCCAGCACCTTAGGACAGACGAACACTGAAGCTTTCTTT. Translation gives CASTLGQTNTEAFF.

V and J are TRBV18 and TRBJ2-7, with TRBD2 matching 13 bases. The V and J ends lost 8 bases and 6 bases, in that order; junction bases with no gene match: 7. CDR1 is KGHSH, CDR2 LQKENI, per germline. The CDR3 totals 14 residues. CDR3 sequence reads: CASTSGRAGREQYF. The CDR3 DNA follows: TGTGCCAGCACTAGCGGGAGGGCCGGGCGCGAGCAGTACTTC.

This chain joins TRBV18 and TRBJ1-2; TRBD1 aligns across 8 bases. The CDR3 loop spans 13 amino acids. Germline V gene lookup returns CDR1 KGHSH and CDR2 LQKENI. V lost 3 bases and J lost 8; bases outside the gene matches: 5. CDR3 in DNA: TGTGCCAGCTCACCGAAGACAGGGGTCGGCTACACCTTC. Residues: CASSPKTGVGYTF.

CDR3 residues: CCSQDPAGGNIQYF. CDR3 in DNA: TGTTGCTCCCAGGACCCCGCTGGGGGGAACATTCAGTACTTC. This chain joins TRBV6-1 and TRBJ2-4; D perhaps matches TRBD2 (6 bases). There are 14 residues in the CDR3. The germline V gene has CDR1 MNHNS and CDR2 SASEGT.

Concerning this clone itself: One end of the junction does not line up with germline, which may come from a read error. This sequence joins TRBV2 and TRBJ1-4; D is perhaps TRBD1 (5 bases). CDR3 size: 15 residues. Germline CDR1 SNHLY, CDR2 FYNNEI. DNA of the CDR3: TGTGTCAGCAACGTAGTTAGGCAGGGAGGCGAAAAACTGTTTTTT. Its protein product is CVSNVVRQGGEKLFF.

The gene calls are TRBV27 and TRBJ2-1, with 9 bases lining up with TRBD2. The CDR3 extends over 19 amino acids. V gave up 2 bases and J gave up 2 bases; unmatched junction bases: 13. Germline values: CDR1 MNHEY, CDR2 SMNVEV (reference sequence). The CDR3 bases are TGTGCCAGCAGTTTAATGTTTCGGCGGGGGGGCCGGACCTACAATGAGCAGTTCTTC. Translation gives CASSLMFRRGGRTYNEQFF.

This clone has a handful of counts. The CDR3 spells CASSTSQRAYEQYF. The CDR3 DNA sequence: TGTGCCAGCTCCACGAGCCAGCGGGCCTACGAGCAGTACTTC. V is TRBV18 and J is TRBJ2-7, with D possibly matching TRBD2 (6 bases). The CDR3 sequence is 14 residues long. Trimming removed 6 bases at V and 2 bases at J, with 14 bases between. Germline V lookup: CDR1 KGHSH, CDR2 LQKENI.

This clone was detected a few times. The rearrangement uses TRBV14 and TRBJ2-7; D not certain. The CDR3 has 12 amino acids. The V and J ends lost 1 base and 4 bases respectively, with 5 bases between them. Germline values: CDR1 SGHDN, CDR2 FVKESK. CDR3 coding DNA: TGTGCCAGCAGCCAAGCCGGTTACGAGCAGTACTTC. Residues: CASSQAGYEQYF.